A selection of T cell receptor beta chains follows, all from one sample in a study of blood T cell repertoires in COVID-19. The repertoire was sequenced with immunoSEQ multiplex PCR; TCRdb's copy has only in-frame clones and lacks some. The table shows approximately 59,000 clones, with under 90% occurring only once. The sample taken for sequencing was peripheral blood. The receptors stem from a middle-aged man with active COVID-19. CDR3s include the opening cysteine and the closing phenylalanine or tryptophan. A D gene is named only where the DNA matches it firmly. A row's size may be missing; if present it is once, few, many or a size class.

clone_size	v_call	d_call	j_call	cdr3_aa	cdr3_nt
few	TRBV7-2	NA	TRBJ1-2	CASSPGRGGDGYTF	TGTGCCAGCAGCCCGGGAAGAGGCGGGGATGGCTACACCTTC
NA	TRBV24-1	TRBD1	TRBJ1-3	CATSDLDRAGNTIYF	TGTGCCACCAGTGATCTGGACAGGGCTGGAAACACCATATATTTT
once	TRBV20-1	NA	TRBJ1-2	CSARQSYGYTF	TGCAGTGCCAGACAGTCATATGGCTACACCTTC
NA	TRBV6-5	NA	TRBJ1-3	CASSYSWSSGNTIYF	TGTGCCAGCAGTTACTCATGGAGCTCTGGAAACACCATATATTTT
NA	TRBV7-3	NA	TRBJ2-1	CASSPSGVGNEQFF	TGTGCCAGCAGCCCGTCCGGGGTCGGCAATGAGCAGTTCTTC
once	TRBV4-1	NA	TRBJ2-3	CASSQDRGRTDTQYF	TGCGCCAGCAGCCAAGATCGCGGGCGCACAGATACGCAGTATTTT
NA	TRBV5-4	NA	TRBJ2-1	CASSLPPYNEQFF	TGTGCCAGCAGCTTGCCCCCTTACAATGAGCAGTTCTTC
NA	TRBV7-7	TRBD2	TRBJ2-2	CASRPSGLNTGELFF	TGTGCTAGCAGGCCTAGCGGCCTCAACACCGGGGAGCTGTTTTTT
NA	TRBV6-6	TRBD2	TRBJ2-1	CASTRTSGRDSSYNEQFF	TGTGCCAGCACTCGGACTAGCGGGAGAGATAGCTCCTACAATGAGCAGTTCTTC
once	TRBV5-1	TRBD2	TRBJ2-2	CASSFASGRTGTGELFF	TGCGCCAGCAGCTTCGCTAGCGGGAGGACGGGCACCGGGGAGCTGTTTTTT
NA	TRBV29-1	TRBD1	TRBJ1-1	CSVGQGATEAFF	TGCAGCGTGGGACAGGGGGCAACTGAAGCTTTCTTT
few	TRBV28	TRBD2	TRBJ2-5	CASTSPAGGGETQYF	TGTGCCAGCACCTCCCCAGCGGGAGGGGGGGAGACCCAGTACTTC
once	TRBV28	TRBD2	TRBJ2-1	CASTLGGVSYNEQFF	TGTGCCAGCACCCTGGGGGGGGTCTCCTACAATGAGCAGTTCTTC
NA	TRBV28	TRBD1	TRBJ1-5	CASSSLGQGVYQPQHF	TGTGCCAGCAGTTCTCTGGGACAGGGGGTCTATCAGCCCCAGCATTTT